The 14 T cell receptor beta chains below come from one sample, sequenced in a study of vaccination and CD4 T cells after COVID-19. No antigen has been assigned to these receptors. Cultured CD4+ T-cell DNA underwent Oncomine TCR Beta short-read sequencing. MiXCR, applied by TCRdb to the PCR reads, yields one record per CDR3 protein. The repertoire holds 1,300 to 1,500 distinct CDR3 sequences, with about 12% as singletons. The sample's treatment: approximately 11-day PBMC culture with coronavirus spike peptide pools or control peptides (ViraFEST assay). The unexposed donor provided CD4+ T cells, which were taken before the COVID-19 pandemic (2011-2018). The source material was CD4+ T cells from blood, cultured in vitro. These receptors originate from a human donor in good health.

In its sample, this clonotype is medium-sized. The gene calls are TRBV7-2 and TRBJ2-1; maybe TRBD1 (6 bases). Germline V gene lookup returns CDR1 SGHTA and CDR2 FQGNSA. The CDR3 contains 15 residues. V was cut by 3 bases and J by 2 bases, with 11 bases left in between. CDR3 in DNA: TGTGCCAGCAGCTTCACAGGGTCGACCTACAATGAGCAGTTCTTC. Residues: CASSFTGSTYNEQFF.

V and J are TRBV20-1 and TRBJ1-1; a weak D match, TRBD1 (6 bases). The germline CDR1 and CDR2 sequences are DFQATT and SNEGSKA (reference sequence). The CDR3 is 16 amino acids. Trimming cost V 0 bases and J 5 bases, with 19 bases left between them. CDR3 in amino acids: CSARDFRGRGGTEAFF. The DNA of the CDR3 is TGCAGTGCTAGAGATTTTAGGGGCAGGGGAGGGACTGAAGCTTTCTTT.

Within the sample, this clonotype is medium-sized. J is TRBJ1-2 and V is TRBV25-1, with no clear D. This CDR3 spans 13 amino acids. The V end lost 1 base, the J end lost 6 bases, and 9 bases lay between the germline ends. Germline assignment: CDR1 MGHDK and CDR2 SYGVNS. The CDR3: CASSESGVDGYTF. CDR3 sequence (DNA): TGTGCCAGCAGTGAATCTGGGGTCGATGGCTACACCTTC.

This clonotype is labeled as large. The V and J genes are TRBV7-2 and TRBJ1-5; no clear D. The CDR3 spans 13 residues. Germline CDR1 is SGHTA and CDR2 is FQGNSA. V was pared by 5 bases and J by 8 bases, with 13 bases between. This CDR3 is CASSPATIEPQHF. The CDR3 DNA sequence: TGTGCCAGCAGCCCCGCCACTATTGAGCCCCAGCATTTT.

There are a few counts of this clonotype. J is TRBJ2-3 and V is TRBV19, with TRBD2 identical over 7 bases. With V trimmed by 10 bases and J by 2 bases, 12 bases remained unmatched. The CDR3 contains 15 residues. Germline V gives CDR1 LNHDA, CDR2 SQIVND (reference sequence). The DNA of the CDR3 is TGTGCCAAAAGTGTAGGCTGGGACTACACAGATACGCAGTATTTT. Translated: CAKSVGWDYTDTQYF.

By sample fraction, this clonotype is large. This chain connects TRBV20-1 to TRBJ1-2, with D uncertain. The CDR3 totals 11 residues. Germline CDR1 DFQATT, CDR2 SNEGSKA (reference sequence). V shed 1 base and J shed 5 bases, with 5 bases lying between them. Here the CDR3 reads CSARVVYGYTF. Here the CDR3 DNA reads TGCAGTGCTAGAGTGGTGTATGGCTACACCTTC.

The chain links TRBV28 to TRBJ2-7; 7 bases align to TRBD2. The CDR3 extends over 13 amino acids. J lost 7 bases, V lost 6 bases, and 9 bases had no gene match. Germline V gene lookup returns CDR1 MDHEN and CDR2 SYDVKM. The DNA of the CDR3 is TGTGCCAGCAGAGCGGGATCCCTAGGGGAGCAGTACTTC. This encodes CASRAGSLGEQYF.

This clonotype is medium-sized. V is TRBV20-1 and J is TRBJ2-3; no clear D gene. Between the trimmed V and J ends, which lost 7 bases and 2 bases, there was a span of 22 bases. Germline values: CDR1 DFQATT, CDR2 SNEGSKA (reference sequence). This CDR3 has 16 amino acids. The DNA for the CDR3 is TGCAGTGTGAAGCTAGGTCTGGGCCCTACCACAGATACGCAGTATTTT. Amino acid sequence: CSVKLGLGPTTDTQYF.

Concerning this clonotype itself: Possible read error: a much larger clone is one base away. The rearrangement links TRBV2 to TRBJ2-7; D could derive from TRBD1 or TRBD2 (5 bases each). Per the germline V gene, CDR1 is SNHLY and CDR2 is FYNNEI. The CDR3 runs 12 residues. The CDR3 sequence is CVSRKLGDEQYF. CDR3 nucleotides: TGTGTCAGCAGGAAACTAGGGGACGAGCAGTACTTC.

The chain couples TRBV15 to TRBJ2-7, with D unclear. The germline gives CDR1 LNHNV, CDR2 YYDKDF (reference sequence). This CDR3 is built from 13 residues. The V and J ends lost 8 bases and 2 bases respectively, with 13 bases between them. This chain's CDR3 is CATAPYGPYEQYF. CDR3 bases: TGTGCCACCGCACCGTACGGCCCCTACGAGCAGTACTTC.

This clonotype is judged medium-sized. The chain joins TRBV6-2 or TRBV6-3 to TRBJ2-2, with TRBD1 matching over 8 bases. Unmatched junction bases numbered 7, after V lost 6 bases and J lost 4 bases. The germline V gene has CDR1 MNHEY and CDR2 SVGEGT. This CDR3 is 15 amino acids long. The CDR3 nucleotides read TGTGCCAGCAGGCCAGGGGGCGCCCGCACCGGGGAGCTGTTTTTT. Amino acids: CASRPGGARTGELFF.

This clonotype is medium-sized (0.01 to 0.1%). The chain joins TRBV7-2 to TRBJ2-7, with TRBD2 matching over 10 bases. Germline CDR1 is SGHTA and CDR2 is FQGNSA. CDR3 size: 15 residues. V lost 3 bases to trimming and J lost 6 bases; unmatched junction nucleotides: 8. This chain's CDR3 is CASSFFSGGRGEQYF. CDR3 bases: TGTGCCAGCAGCTTTTTTAGCGGGGGGCGGGGCGAGCAGTACTTC.

This chain links TRBV5-1 with TRBJ1-1; D may be TRBD1 (5 bases). CDR1 SGHRS and CDR2 YFSETQ come from the germline V gene. This CDR3 is built from 14 residues. V lost 4 bases to trimming and J lost 1 base, with 11 bases between them. CDR3 residues: CASSQGPTNTEAFF. For the CDR3, the DNA is TGCGCCAGCAGCCAGGGACCTACGAACACTGAAGCTTTCTTT.

This clonotype was found a few times. This rearrangement joins TRBV7-2 to TRBJ1-4, with TRBD1 identical over 7 bases. V lost 5 bases, J lost 5 bases, and 5 bases stayed unmatched. CDR3 length: 14 amino acids. Germline CDR1 and CDR2: SGHTA and FQGNSA. CDR3 protein: CASSQGTENEKLFF. The CDR3 DNA reads TGTGCCAGCAGCCAAGGGACAGAGAATGAAAAACTGTTTTTT. The full variable domain, rest sourced from reference TRBV7-2 and TRBJ1-4, is GAGVSQSPSNKVTEKGKDVELRCDPISGHTALYWYRQSLGQGLEFLIYFQGNSAPDKSGLPSDRFSAERTGGSVSTLTIQRTQQEDSAVYLCASSQGTENEKLFFGSGTQLSVL.